This T cell receptor beta chain was sequenced for a study of control samples from healthy donors and cancer patients (dated by TCRdb to 2019 to 2021). Trimmed from V: 2 bases; trimmed from J: 4 bases; junction bases lacking a gene match: 0. Sequences MNHNS (CDR1) and SASEGT (CDR2) are obtained from the germline V gene. The CDR3 measures 15 amino acids from cysteine to phenylalanine. Kept here is only the CDR3 DNA, which spans 45 bases and is read in frame from base 1. This clone has a handful of counts. Its recognized antigen is unknown. No base-level quality is on record; no much larger clone is a single base apart. Libraries were prepared through the immunoSEQ multiplex PCR assay. Imported from immuneACCESS, the table was reduced by TCRdb to in-frame sequences with V and J called. These copies leave out some clones; in studies compared against another copy, an unresolved V gene accounts for under half, and the cause of the remainder is not known. The sample table contains some 71,000 clones; only one count was recorded for about 90% of them. The leading ten clones occupy approximately 2.5% of the sample.

This receptor was taken from a woman in her 50s with head and neck cancer. The chain is encoded by TRBV6-1 joined to TRBJ2-1, with 12 central nucleotides matching TRBD2. Sample: PBMCs. CDR3 sequence: CASSELAGGYNEQFF. The nucleotides are TGTGCCAGCAGTGAACTAGCGGGGGGGTACAATGAGCAGTTCTTC.